This passage covers 13 T cell receptor beta chains from one sample sequenced in a study of Graves' ophthalmopathy and Graves' hyperthyroidism. RNA transcripts were the source from which TCR beta CDR3 regions were amplified. HTBI primers served in a first-round RT-PCR, which a second-round multiplex PCR followed. TCRdb redid the calling of the multiplex PCR reads with MiXCR, one entry per CDR3 protein. There are about 590,000 distinct CDR3 sequences in the sample; approximately 37% occur only once, and 3.5% to 4.5% lies in the top ten. Sequencing was done on a sample of peripheral blood or thyroid tissue (not recorded which). All receptors come from an adult man with Graves' hyperthyroidism.

This clonotype occurred many times. The J gene is TRBJ2-7, the V gene TRBV9; 8 nucleotides agree with TRBD2. J gave up 2 bases and V 0 bases, and 4 bases lay outside the gene matches. The CDR3 is 15 residues long. Per the germline V gene, CDR1 is SGDLS and CDR2 is YYNGEE. The chain's CDR3 is CASSVAGGRTYEQYF. As DNA, the CDR3 is TGTGCCAGCAGCGTAGCGGGAGGGAGGACCTACGAGCAGTACTTC.

The rearrangement uses TRBV29-1 and TRBJ2-7, with 10 nucleotides matching TRBD1. CDR1 is SQVTM and CDR2 is ANQGSEA in the germline V gene. The CDR3 extends over 13 amino acids. Written as DNA, the CDR3 is TGCAGTGCTCTGGGGACAGGGGCCTACGAGCAGTACTTC. It codes for CSALGTGAYEQYF.

This clonotype appeared a single time. The chain couples TRBV7-3 to TRBJ2-5, with TRBD1 as a possible D gene (6 bases). The J call may be faulty, since TRBJ2-1 better matches the DNA end. Germline V CDR1 and CDR2: SGHTA, FQGTGA. This CDR3 contains 14 residues. CDR3 residues: CASSGQSKDNEQFF. The CDR3 DNA sequence: TGTGCCAGCAGTGGACAGTCGAAGGACAATGAGCAGTTCTTC.

This clonotype was recorded at least ten times. This chain connects TRBV6-1 to TRBJ1-2; the D is unclear. The germline CDR1 and CDR2 sequences are MNHNS and SASEGT. The CDR3 is made up of 13 amino acids. V was cut by 2 bases and J by 7 bases, with 11 bases left in between. The CDR3 region is CASSEFVRLGYTF. The CDR3 DNA reads TGTGCCAGCAGTGAATTCGTCAGGCTTGGCTACACCTTC.

This clonotype was picked up many times. The CDR3 loop reads CASSVGGGGNTEAFF. For the CDR3, the DNA is TGTGCCAGCAGCGTAGGAGGGGGGGGGAACACTGAAGCTTTCTTT. The genes are TRBV9 and TRBJ1-1; perhaps TRBD1 as D (6 bases). Trimming pared 0 bases from V and 1 base from J, leaving 10 bases between. Germline-derived CDR1 and CDR2 are SGDLS and YYNGEE. The CDR3 spans 15 residues.

This clonotype was detected many times. This chain joins TRBV7-9 and TRBJ2-2; the D gene is possibly TRBD1 (6 bases). This CDR3 region has 15 residues. The germline V gene has CDR1 SEHNR and CDR2 FQNEAQ (reference sequence). Between the trimmed V and J ends, which lost 7 bases and 2 bases, there was a span of 14 bases. The CDR3 sequence: CASTPTGINTGELFF. CDR3 coding DNA: TGTGCCAGCACCCCAACAGGGATCAACACCGGGGAGCTGTTTTTT.

This clonotype was recorded a few times. A read error may account for a junction end that differs from germline. The V call is TRBV10-3, the J call TRBJ1-1; 7 bases align to TRBD1. CDR1 is ENHRY, CDR2 SYGVKD, per germline. CDR3 length: 17 residues. CDR3 loop: CASSHSGTAGMNTEAFF. DNA for the CDR3: TGTGCCAGCAGTCACTCCGGGACAGCCGGCATGAACACTGAAGCTTTCTTT.

This clonotype was recorded at least ten times. V usage is TRBV5-5 and J usage is TRBJ2-7, with 7 bases that match TRBD1. The V and J ends lost 1 base and 7 bases, in that order; junction bases with no gene match: 5. The CDR3 spans 13 residues. Germline V gene data show CDR1 as SGHKS and CDR2 as YYEKEE (reference sequence). The CDR3 DNA follows: TGTGCCAGCAGCTTGACAGGGGAGAGTGAGCAGTACTTC. Translating gives CASSLTGESEQYF.

This clonotype turned up a few times. The chain recombines TRBV5-1 with TRBJ2-7, with a tentative D call TRBD1 (5 bases). This CDR3 has 17 residues. Trimming shortened V by 0 bases and J by 4 bases, and 20 bases separated the two germline ends. The germline V gene encodes CDR1 SGHRS and CDR2 YFSETQ. CDR3 coding DNA: TGCGCCAGCAGCTTGGGATTTACAGGACGTCCCCCATACGAGCAGTACTTC. Protein: CASSLGFTGRPPYEQYF. The whole variable domain, remainder taken from reference TRBV5-1 and TRBJ2-7, is KAGVTQTPRYLIKTRGQQVTLSCSPISGHRSVSWYQQTPGQGLQFLFEYFSETQRNKGNFPGRFSGRQFSNSRSEMNVSTLELGDSALYLCASSLGFTGRPPYEQYFGPGTRLTVT.

In regard to this clonotype: A read error may explain this, as a much larger clone is one base away. The V gene is TRBV12-3 or TRBV12-4, the J gene TRBJ2-7; tentatively, D is TRBD2 (5 bases). This CDR3 spans 13 amino acids. The CDR3 protein is CAGSPLRGGEQYF. CDR3 bases: TGTGCCGGCAGTCCCCTGAGAGGAGGCGAGCAGTACTTC.

This clonotype was counted a few times. The chain links TRBV15 to TRBJ2-5; D unresolved. V lost 3 bases and J lost 2, with 10 bases in between. Germline CDR1 LNHNV, CDR2 YYDKDF (reference sequence). The CDR3 sequence is 14 residues long. CDR3 sequence: CATSSHGRQETQYF. CDR3 in DNA: TGTGCCACCAGCAGCCACGGACGACAAGAGACCCAGTACTTC. The full variable domain, in which reference TRBV15 and TRBJ2-5 provide the parts outside the CDR3, is DAMVIQNPRYQVTQFGKPVTLSCSQTLNHNVMYWYQQKSSQAPKLLFHYYDKDFNNEADTPDNFQSRRPNTSFCFLDIRSPGLGDTAMYLCATSSHGRQETQYFGPGTRLLVL.

With regard to this clonotype: Since the CDR3 does not end with the conserved phenylalanine or tryptophan, this likely comes from a read error. V is TRBV5-4 and J is TRBJ2-7; 9 positions match TRBD1. V lost 3 bases to trimming and J lost 3 bases; unmatched junction nucleotides: 1. This CDR3 comprises 13 residues. The germline gives CDR1 SGHNT, CDR2 YYREEE (reference sequence). CDR3 in DNA: TGTGCCAGCAGCTCGGGACAGGGCTACGAGCAGTACTCC. This gives the protein CASSSGQGYEQYS.

The chain recombines TRBV7-9 with TRBJ2-6; unclear D gene. The germline V gene encodes CDR1 SEHNR and CDR2 FQNEAQ (reference sequence). The CDR3 runs to 16 residues. V was cut by 10 bases and J by 0 bases, with 16 bases left in between. For the CDR3, the DNA is TGTGCCATCCGTCAGGTCTCAGCCTCTGGGGCCAACGTCCTGACTTTC. This translates into CAIRQVSASGANVLTF.